This TCR beta chain was sequenced for a study of lymphopenia after photon versus proton radiotherapy. Some clones are missing from TCRdb's copy, which holds only in-frame ones; the method was immunoSEQ multiplex PCR. The sample includes tens of thousands of clones, about 89% seen only once; the top ten take 10% to 13%. From germline, CDR1 is SGHRS and CDR2 YFSETQ. This CDR3 region has 17 residues. V was clipped by 4 bases and J by 8 bases; unmatched bases: 10. The receptor was derived from a man older than 75 with esophageal cancer. The sequencing here drew on peripheral blood, taken from a patient treated with proton-based radiotherapy. This sequence joins TRBV5-1 and TRBJ2-2; 14 bases are a match to TRBD2. The CDR3 region is CASSPGTSGSAKGELFF. Written as DNA, the CDR3 is TGCGCCAGCAGCCCCGGGACTAGCGGGAGTGCGAAAGGGGAGCTGTTTTTT.